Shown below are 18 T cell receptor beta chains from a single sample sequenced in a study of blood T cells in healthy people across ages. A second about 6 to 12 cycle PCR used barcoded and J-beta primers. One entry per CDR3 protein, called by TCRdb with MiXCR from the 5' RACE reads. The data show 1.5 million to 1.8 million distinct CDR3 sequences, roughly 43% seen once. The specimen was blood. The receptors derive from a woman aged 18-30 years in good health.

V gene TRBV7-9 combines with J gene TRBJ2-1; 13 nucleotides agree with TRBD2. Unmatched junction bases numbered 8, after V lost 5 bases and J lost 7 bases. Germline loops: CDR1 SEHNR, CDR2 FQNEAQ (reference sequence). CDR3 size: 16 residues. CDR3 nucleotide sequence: TGTGCCAGCAGCACAAGACTAGCGGGGGGTTTTAATGAGCAGTTCTTC. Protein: CASSTRLAGGFNEQFF.

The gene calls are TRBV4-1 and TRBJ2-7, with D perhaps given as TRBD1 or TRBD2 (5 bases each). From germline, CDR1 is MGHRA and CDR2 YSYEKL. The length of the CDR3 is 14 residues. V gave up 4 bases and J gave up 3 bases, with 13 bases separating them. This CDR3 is CASSPLVGDYEQYF. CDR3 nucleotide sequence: TGCGCCAGCAGCCCCTTGGTGGGGGACTACGAGCAGTACTTC.

The CDR3 sequence is CASTRGGARSNQPQHF. Here the CDR3 DNA reads TGTGCCAGCACTCGGGGGGGGGCGAGAAGCAATCAGCCCCAGCATTTT. The V gene is TRBV7-2, the J gene TRBJ1-5; weak D call: TRBD1 (6 bases). CDR3 length: 16 residues. Between the trimmed V and J ends, which lost 7 bases and 1 base, there was a span of 17 bases. Germline V CDR1 and CDR2: SGHTA, FQGNSA. Full variable domain (outside the CDR3, taken from reference TRBV7-2 and TRBJ1-5): GAGVSQSPSNKVTEKGKDVELRCDPISGHTALYWYRQSLGQGLEFLIYFQGNSAPDKSGLPSDRFSAERTGGSVSTLTIQRTQQEDSAVYLCASTRGGARSNQPQHFGDGTRLSIL.

The DNA of the CDR3 is TGCGCCAGCAGCTTGCAGCTGAGCGGGAGTAGGCCAGATACGCAGTATTTT. Amino acid sequence: CASSLQLSGSRPDTQYF. J is TRBJ2-3 and V is TRBV5-1; 8 bases are shared with TRBD2. Germline V gives CDR1 SGHRS, CDR2 YFSETQ. Trimming took 1 base from V and 4 from J; bases not matched to a gene: 11. The CDR3 covers 17 residues.

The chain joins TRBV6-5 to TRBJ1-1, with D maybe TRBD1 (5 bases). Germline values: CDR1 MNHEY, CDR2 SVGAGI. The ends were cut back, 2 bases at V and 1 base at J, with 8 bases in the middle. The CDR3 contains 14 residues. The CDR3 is CASSYGGKNTEAFF. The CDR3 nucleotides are TGTGCCAGCAGTTACGGGGGGAAGAACACTGAAGCTTTCTTT.

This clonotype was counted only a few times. CDR3 coding DNA: TGTGCCGCCCGAGAGGTGATCAATCAGCCCCAGCATTTT. This gives the protein CAAREVINQPQHF. V is TRBV28 and J is TRBJ1-5; the D is unclear. Germline lookup yields CDR1 MDHEN and CDR2 SYDVKM. The CDR3 runs 13 residues. Trimming removed 11 bases from V and 3 bases from J, with 14 bases in between.

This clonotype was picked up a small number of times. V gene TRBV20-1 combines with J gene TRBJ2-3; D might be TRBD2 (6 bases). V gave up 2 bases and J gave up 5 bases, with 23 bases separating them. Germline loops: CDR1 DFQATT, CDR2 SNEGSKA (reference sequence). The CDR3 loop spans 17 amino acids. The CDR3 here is CSARRRWVAETEDTQYF. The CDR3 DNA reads TGCAGTGCTAGAAGGAGATGGGTAGCGGAGACAGAAGATACGCAGTATTTT.

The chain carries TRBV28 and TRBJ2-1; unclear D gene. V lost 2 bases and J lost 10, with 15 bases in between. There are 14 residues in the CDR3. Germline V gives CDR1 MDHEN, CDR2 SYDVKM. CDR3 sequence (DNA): TGTGCCAGCAGTTTAAACTGGAATCCCTACGAGCAGTTCTTC. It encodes CASSLNWNPYEQFF.

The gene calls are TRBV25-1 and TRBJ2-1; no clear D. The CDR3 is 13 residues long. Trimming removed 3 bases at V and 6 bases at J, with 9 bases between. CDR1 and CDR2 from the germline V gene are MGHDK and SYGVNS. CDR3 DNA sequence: TGTGCCAGCAGTGAGCACTACCGCAATGAGCAGTTCTTC. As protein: CASSEHYRNEQFF.

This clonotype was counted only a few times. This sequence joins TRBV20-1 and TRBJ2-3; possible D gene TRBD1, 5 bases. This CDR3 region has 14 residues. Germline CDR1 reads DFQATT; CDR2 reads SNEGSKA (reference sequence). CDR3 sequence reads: CSAGQPWVVNTQYF. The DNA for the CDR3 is TGCAGCGCAGGGCAGCCCTGGGTGGTGAATACGCAGTATTTT.

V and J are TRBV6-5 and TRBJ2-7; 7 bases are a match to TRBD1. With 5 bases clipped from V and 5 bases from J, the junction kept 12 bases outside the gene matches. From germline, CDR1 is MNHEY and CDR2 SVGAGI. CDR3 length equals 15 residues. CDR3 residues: CASSGQVLFGHEQYF. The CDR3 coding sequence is TGTGCCAGCAGTGGACAGGTATTATTTGGCCACGAGCAGTACTTC.

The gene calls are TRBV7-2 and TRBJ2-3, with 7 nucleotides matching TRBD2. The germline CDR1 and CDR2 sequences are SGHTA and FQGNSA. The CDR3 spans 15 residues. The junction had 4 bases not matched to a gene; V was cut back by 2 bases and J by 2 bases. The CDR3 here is CASSLISGYTDTQYF. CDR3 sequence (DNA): TGTGCCAGCAGCTTAATTAGCGGGTACACAGATACGCAGTATTTT.

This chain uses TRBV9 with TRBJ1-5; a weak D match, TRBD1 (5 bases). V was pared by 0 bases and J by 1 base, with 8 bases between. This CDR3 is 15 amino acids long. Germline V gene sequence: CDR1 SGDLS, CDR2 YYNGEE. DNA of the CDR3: TGTGCCAGCAGCGTAGGGGGGTTCAGCAATCAGCCCCAGCATTTT. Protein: CASSVGGFSNQPQHF.

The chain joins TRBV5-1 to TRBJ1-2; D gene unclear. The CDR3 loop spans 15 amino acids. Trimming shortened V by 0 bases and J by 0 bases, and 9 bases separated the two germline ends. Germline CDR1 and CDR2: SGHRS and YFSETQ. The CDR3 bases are TGCGCCAGCAGCTTGGAGGCCGTTGCTAACTATGGCTACACCTTC. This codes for CASSLEAVANYGYTF.

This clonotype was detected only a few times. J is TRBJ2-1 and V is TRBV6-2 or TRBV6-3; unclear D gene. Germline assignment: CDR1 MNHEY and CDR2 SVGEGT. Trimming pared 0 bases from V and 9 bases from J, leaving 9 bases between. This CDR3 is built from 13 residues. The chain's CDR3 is CASSYSPLAEQFF. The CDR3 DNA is TGTGCCAGCAGTTACTCCCCTTTGGCTGAGCAGTTCTTC.

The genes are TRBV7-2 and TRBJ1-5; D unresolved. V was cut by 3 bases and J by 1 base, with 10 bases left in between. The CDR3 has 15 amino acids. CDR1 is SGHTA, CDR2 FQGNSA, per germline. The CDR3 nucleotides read TGTGCCAGCAGCTTGGGATTCAGGAGCAATCAGCCCCAGCATTTT. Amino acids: CASSLGFRSNQPQHF.

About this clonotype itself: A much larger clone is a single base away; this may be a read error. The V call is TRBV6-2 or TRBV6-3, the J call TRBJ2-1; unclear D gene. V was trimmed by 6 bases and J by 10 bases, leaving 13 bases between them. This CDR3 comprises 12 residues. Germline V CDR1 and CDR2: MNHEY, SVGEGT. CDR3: CASRYPLREQFF. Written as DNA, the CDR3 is TGTGCCAGCAGGTACCCACTAAGGGAGCAGTTCTTC.

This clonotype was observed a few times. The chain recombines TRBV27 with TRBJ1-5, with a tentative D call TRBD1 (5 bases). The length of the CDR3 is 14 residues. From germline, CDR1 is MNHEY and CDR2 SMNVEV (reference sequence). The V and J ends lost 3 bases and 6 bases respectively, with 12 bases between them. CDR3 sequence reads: CASSFAGHSQPQHF. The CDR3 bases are TGTGCCAGCAGTTTTGCGGGGCACAGTCAGCCCCAGCATTTT.